The TCR beta chain under discussion was sequenced for a study of T cells of healthy individuals. MiXCR, run by TCRdb on the 5' RACE reads, gives a single entry per CDR3 protein. The sample holds 50,000 to 55,000 distinct CDR3 sequences, roughly 14% seen once. This clonotype was observed many times. V gave up 0 bases and J gave up 3 bases, with 2 bases separating them. Germline assignment: CDR1 SGHAT and CDR2 FQNNGV. The CDR3 contains 12 residues. This TCR derives from a human donor in good health. This chain joins TRBV11-2 and TRBJ2-5; no clear D gene. The CDR3 nucleotides read TGTGCCAGCAGCTTAGATAAAGAGACCCAGTACTTC. It encodes CASSLDKETQYF. The whole variable domain, remainder taken from reference TRBV11-2 and TRBJ2-5, is EAGVAQSPRYKIIEKRQSVAFWCNPISGHATLYWYQQILGQGPKLLIQFQNNGVVDDSQLPKDRFSAERLKGVDSTLKIQPAKLEDSAVYLCASSLDKETQYFGPGTRLLVL.